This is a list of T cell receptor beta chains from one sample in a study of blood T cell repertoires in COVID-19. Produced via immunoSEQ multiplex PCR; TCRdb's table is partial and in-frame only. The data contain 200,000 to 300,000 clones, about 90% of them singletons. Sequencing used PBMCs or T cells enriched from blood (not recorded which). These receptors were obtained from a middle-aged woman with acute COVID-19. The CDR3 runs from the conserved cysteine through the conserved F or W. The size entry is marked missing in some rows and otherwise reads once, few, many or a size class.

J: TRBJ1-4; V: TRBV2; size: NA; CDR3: CATGKAGVGEKLFF
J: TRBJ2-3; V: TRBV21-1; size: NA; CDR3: CASIQITDTQYF
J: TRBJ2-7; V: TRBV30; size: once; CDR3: CAWNGRGPYEQYF
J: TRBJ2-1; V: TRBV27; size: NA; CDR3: CASRLADYGVNEQFF
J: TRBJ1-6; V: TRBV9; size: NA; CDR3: CASSAPGQGYSPLHF
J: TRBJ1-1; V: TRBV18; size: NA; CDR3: CASSETVNTEAFF
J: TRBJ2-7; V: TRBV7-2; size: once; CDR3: CASSLSRWAGGSYEQYF
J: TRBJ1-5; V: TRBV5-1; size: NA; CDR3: CASSTGGSNQPQHF
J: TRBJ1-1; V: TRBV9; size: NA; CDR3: CASSVTDRNTEAFF
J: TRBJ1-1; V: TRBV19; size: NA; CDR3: CASKKGQGRYIAEAFF
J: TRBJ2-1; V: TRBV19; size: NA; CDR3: CASSGTSGNNEQFF
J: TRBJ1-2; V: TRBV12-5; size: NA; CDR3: CASAPETNYGYTF
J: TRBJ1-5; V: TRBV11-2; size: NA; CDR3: CASSLGSLWTGVGNQPQHF
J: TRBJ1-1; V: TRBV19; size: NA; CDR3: CASSIKGGRAFF
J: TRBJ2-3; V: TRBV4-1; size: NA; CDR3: CASSQETSGSVGTDTQYF
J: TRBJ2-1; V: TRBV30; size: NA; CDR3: CAWSDGAGAPEQFF
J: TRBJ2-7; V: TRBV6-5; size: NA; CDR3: CASSLAGASNEQYF
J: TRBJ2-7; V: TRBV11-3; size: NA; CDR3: CASSLKVRTSGSYEQYF
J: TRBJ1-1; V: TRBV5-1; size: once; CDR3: CASSLTLNTEAFF
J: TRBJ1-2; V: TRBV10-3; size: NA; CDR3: CAIRGTGLDYGYTF
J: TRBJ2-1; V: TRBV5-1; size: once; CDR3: CASTPTSGVSYNEQFF
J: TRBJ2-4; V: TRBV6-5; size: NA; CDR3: CASSYSRDAKNIQYF
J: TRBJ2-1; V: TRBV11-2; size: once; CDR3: CASSRRGLEDNEQFF